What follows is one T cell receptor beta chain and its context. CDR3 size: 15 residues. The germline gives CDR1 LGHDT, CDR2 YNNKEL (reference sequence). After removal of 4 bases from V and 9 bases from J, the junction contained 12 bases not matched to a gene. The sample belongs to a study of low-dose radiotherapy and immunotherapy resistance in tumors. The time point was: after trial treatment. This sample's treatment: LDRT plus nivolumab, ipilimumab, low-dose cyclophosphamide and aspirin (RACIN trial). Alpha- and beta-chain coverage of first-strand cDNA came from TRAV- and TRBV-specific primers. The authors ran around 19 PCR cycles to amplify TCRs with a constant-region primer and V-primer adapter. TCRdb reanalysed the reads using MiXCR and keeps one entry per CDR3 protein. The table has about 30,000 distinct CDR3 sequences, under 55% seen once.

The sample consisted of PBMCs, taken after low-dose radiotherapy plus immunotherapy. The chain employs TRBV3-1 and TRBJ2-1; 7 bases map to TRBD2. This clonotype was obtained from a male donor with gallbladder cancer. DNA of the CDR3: TGTGCCAGCAGCCCTAGGACTAGAGCTTATGGTGAGCAGTTCTTC. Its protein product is CASSPRTRAYGEQFF.